This TCR beta chain was profiled in a study of T cell responses to AZD1222 COVID-19 vaccine. The CDR3 extends over 14 amino acids. Per germline, CDR1 LNHDA and CDR2 SQIVND (reference sequence). Trimming shortened V by 3 bases and J by 2 bases, and 8 bases separated the two germline ends. The method was immunoSEQ multiplex PCR; TCRdb's version includes in-frame clones alone and lacks a portion of them. The sample shows roughly 150,000 clones, over 80% of them seen only once. The source is an adult who received the AZD1222 COVID-19 vaccine. The chain joins TRBV19 to TRBJ2-1, with D unclear. The sequences come from peripheral blood, collected 28 days after the second AZD1222 dose. Here the CDR3 reads CASSIQATYNEQFF. The CDR3 nucleotides are TGTGCCAGTAGTATTCAGGCTACCTACAATGAGCAGTTCTTC.